This is a list of T cell receptor beta chains from one sample in a study of blood T cell repertoires in COVID-19. TCRdb's copy holds only in-frame clones and misses some; the assay was immunoSEQ multiplex PCR. Of roughly 380,000 clones in the sample, less than 90% were seen once. Sequenced material: PBMCs or T cells enriched from blood (not recorded which). These receptor sequences come from a woman in her 30s who had recovered from COVID-19. Each CDR3 is given with its conserved first and last residue. The D gene is left open where the match is weak. The size field is filled for only some rows; it gives once, few, many or a size class.

size	V	J	D	DNA	CDR3
few	TRBV7-8	TRBJ1-1	.	TGTGCCAGCACGTTGCCAGGGAGGGATGCTGAAGCTTTCTTT	CASTLPGRDAEAFF
.	TRBV29-1	TRBJ1-1	TRBD1	TGCAGCGTTGCCCCAGGGGGCGCGGACACTGAAGCTTTCTTT	CSVAPGGADTEAFF
.	TRBV10-3	TRBJ2-5	TRBD2	TGTGCCATCGGAGCGGGGGGGGATTCAGAGACCCAGTACTTC	CAIGAGGDSETQYF
.	TRBV4-1	TRBJ1-5	TRBD1	TGCGCCAGCAGCCCCCTCCTCGGGACAGGGGTTCAGCCCCAGCATTTT	CASSPLLGTGVQPQHF
.	TRBV7-2	TRBJ1-3	.	TGTGCCAGCAGCCAAACAGGGTCCGGAAACACCATATATTTT	CASSQTGSGNTIYF
.	TRBV5-1	TRBJ1-1	TRBD1	TGCGCCAGCAGCGGGGGACAGGGAAGGGCCACTGAAGCTTTCTTT	CASSGGQGRATEAFF
.	TRBV3-1/TRBV3-2	TRBJ1-1	.	TGTGCCAGCAGCCAAGGGAGGGGAGAGAACACTGAAGCTTTCTTT	CASSQGRGENTEAFF
.	TRBV30	TRBJ1-2	.	TGTGCCTGGAGTATCACCGCAGGGGATCCTAACGGCTACACCTTC	CAWSITAGDPNGYTF
once	TRBV3-1/TRBV3-2	TRBJ1-1	.	TGTGCCAGCAGCCCCGGGGGTAGCACTGAAGCTTTCTTT	CASSPGGSTEAFF
.	TRBV19	TRBJ2-1	.	TGTGCCAGTAGTATAGACAGTTCCTACAATGAGCAGTTCTTC	CASSIDSSYNEQFF
.	TRBV7-3	TRBJ2-3	.	TGTGCCAGCAGAGGCGCGGGGAAGGATACGCAGTATTTT	CASRGAGKDTQYF
.	TRBV6-5	TRBJ1-2	TRBD1	TGTGCCAGCAGTTATCACCCCCACGACAGGGGCTATGGCTACACCTTC	CASSYHPHDRGYGYTF
.	TRBV5-1	TRBJ1-2	.	TGCGCCAGCAGCTTGGAAGGTCAGGGGAGTGGCTACACCTTC	CASSLEGQGSGYTF
.	TRBV21-1	TRBJ2-7	.	TGTGCCAGCAGCAAAGTTCGGTTATTGCGCGGGATCAACTCCTACGAGCAGTACTTC	CASSKVRLLRGINSYEQYF
.	TRBV27	TRBJ2-7	.	TGTGCCAGCAGTACGACTAGTCCCTACGAGCAGTACTTC	CASSTTSPYEQYF
.	TRBV6-5	TRBJ1-6	.	TGTGCCAGCCTCCTGGTGGAGAATTCACCCCTCCACTTT	CASLLVENSPLHF
.	TRBV7-9	TRBJ2-7	TRBD1	TGTGCCAGCAGCCTGGGGACAGCCTACGAGCAGTACTTC	CASSLGTAYEQYF
.	TRBV2	TRBJ1-1	.	TGTGCCAGCAGTGAGTTCCAGGGTGGGAACACTGAAGCTTTCTTT	CASSEFQGGNTEAFF
.	TRBV2	TRBJ1-1	.	TGTGCCAGCAGTGAATCGGGGACTGAAGCTTTCTTT	CASSESGTEAFF
.	TRBV21-1	TRBJ2-2	.	TGTGCCAGCAACACGAATCCCCGGGACAGGGGTGGCACCGGGGAGCTGTTTTTT	CASNTNPRDRGGTGELFF
once	TRBV4-1	TRBJ1-6	.	TGCGCCAGCACCCAGGCTGCCGCCGAAACCCTCCACTTT	CASTQAAAETLHF
.	TRBV29-1	TRBJ2-2	.	TGCAGCGTTGCAGGCAGGGCGGACACCGGGGAGCTGTTTTTT	CSVAGRADTGELFF
once	TRBV9	TRBJ2-1	.	TGTGCCAGCAGCTTAACGGGACACCGGAGCTCCTACAATGAGCAGTTCTTC	CASSLTGHRSSYNEQFF
.	TRBV15	TRBJ1-5	.	TGTGCCACCAGCAGAGTTAGCACCTTGGTTTATAGCAATCAGCCCCAGCATTTT	CATSRVSTLVYSNQPQHF
.	TRBV5-4	TRBJ2-5	TRBD2	TGTGCCAGCAGCTGGGTCTTAGCGGGCGGGGTTCAAGAGACCCAGTACTTC	CASSWVLAGGVQETQYF
few	TRBV18	TRBJ1-1	.	TGTGCCAGCTCACCCAACCAAGAGGTCACTGAAGCTTTCTTT	CASSPNQEVTEAFF
once	TRBV4-1	TRBJ2-7	TRBD2	TGCGCCAGCAGCCAGACGGGAGGTAGCGCCTACGAGCAGTACTTC	CASSQTGGSAYEQYF
.	TRBV28	TRBJ1-1	.	TGTGCCAGCAGCCAAAATACAGGGAACACTGAAGCTTTCTTT	CASSQNTGNTEAFF